This T cell receptor (beta chain) was retrieved from a study of naive and memory T cell subsets. The germline gives CDR1 SGHRS, CDR2 YFSETQ. CDR3 size: 17 residues. Trimming at V came to 4 bases and at J to 5 bases, leaving 11 bases not matched to a gene. An equimolar mix of two oligonucleotides served as the beta constant-region primer for TRBC1 and TRBC2. In TCRdb, the UMI-ligation and nested PCR reads were re-called with MiXCR into one record per CDR3 protein. Of around 90,000 distinct CDR3 sequences in the sample, more than 6.5% were seen once. Separate alpha and beta amplification began at the second PCR step. Whole-study results and caveats: Over 95% of naive TCR sequences appeared only once after error correction, unlike memory subsets. No ground truth validated the naive and memory repertoire findings.

In its sample, this clonotype was seen a few times. What it binds is not known. This chain joins TRBV5-1 and TRBJ2-1, with 11 bases identical to TRBD2. The TCR was taken from a human donor in good health. The sample comprised central memory CD4+ T cells from blood. In DNA, the CDR3 is TGCGCCAGCAGCATACTGTCTACTAGCGGGAGTCACAATGAGCAGTTCTTC. Translating gives CASSILSTSGSHNEQFF.